Listed here are 22 T cell receptor beta chains from one sample, sequenced in a study of blood T cell repertoires in COVID-19. Only in-frame clones appear in the TCRdb table, and some are missing; sequencing was by immunoSEQ multiplex PCR. The sample shows approximately 22,000 clones, approximately 78% of them seen only once. The sequencing input was peripheral blood. These receptors were taken from a human donor in a cohort sampled during active COVID-19.

The chain joins TRBV7-3 to TRBJ2-1; possible D gene TRBD2, 6 bases. V dropped 3 bases and J dropped 3 bases, with 12 bases sitting between them. Germline V gene sequence: CDR1 SGHTA, CDR2 FQGTGA. The CDR3 runs to 15 residues. CDR3 protein: CASSLNGGDYNEQFF. CDR3 bases: TGTGCCAGCAGCTTGAACGGAGGGGACTACAATGAGCAGTTCTTC.

This chain connects TRBV19 to TRBJ2-5; D might be TRBD1 (6 bases). Trimming took 4 bases from V and 1 from J, leaving 13 bases between them. This CDR3 is built from 15 residues. CDR1 and CDR2 (germline): LNHDA, SQIVND (reference sequence). CDR3 residues: CASSTAMDSQETQYF. The CDR3 DNA reads as TGTGCCAGTAGTACCGCCATGGACAGCCAAGAGACCCAGTACTTC.

The chain combines TRBV4-1 with TRBJ1-2, with a tentative D call TRBD1 (5 bases). This CDR3 contains 14 residues. The V gene's germline CDR1 is MGHRA and CDR2 YSYEKL. V dropped 2 bases and J dropped 4 bases, with 11 bases sitting between them. Here the CDR3 DNA reads TGCGCCAGCAGCCAACAAGGGACTGGCTATGGCTACACCTTC. Translating it yields CASSQQGTGYGYTF.

V is TRBV14 and J is TRBJ1-2; the match to TRBD1 covers 9 bases. The J segment lost 8 bases and the V segment lost 4 bases, leaving 8 bases of the junction unmatched. This CDR3 has 14 residues. Germline V gene lookup returns CDR1 SGHDN and CDR2 FVKESK. CDR3 nucleotides: TGTGCCAGCAGCCGGCCGGGACAGGGTAGGGGCTACACCTTC. Residues: CASSRPGQGRGYTF.

The V gene is TRBV7-9, the J gene TRBJ2-7; D is possibly TRBD2 (6 bases). The CDR3 sequence is 12 residues long. Per the germline V gene, CDR1 is SEHNR and CDR2 is FQNEAQ (reference sequence). With 5 bases removed from V and 6 bases from J, the gap between germline ends came to 11 bases. As DNA, the CDR3 is TGTGCCAGCAGCGAGGAGGGCCTCGAGCAGTACTTC. Amino acid sequence: CASSEEGLEQYF.

V usage is TRBV5-4 and J usage is TRBJ2-1; 16 bases are a match to TRBD2. The germline V gene has CDR1 SGHNT and CDR2 YYREEE (reference sequence). V lost 3 bases, J lost 14 bases, and 5 bases stayed unmatched. The CDR3 contains 14 residues. The CDR3 DNA reads TGTGCCAGCAGCTGGGGACTAGCGGGGGGGCAAAAGTTCTTC. Its protein product is CASSWGLAGGQKFF.

The count of this clone is one. The V gene is TRBV28, the J gene TRBJ1-2; 10 bases agree with TRBD1. CDR1 is MDHEN and CDR2 is SYDVKM in the germline V gene. V was clipped by 8 bases and J by 7 bases; unmatched bases: 10. The CDR3 loop spans 14 amino acids. The CDR3 sequence is CASFPGTGAGGYTF. CDR3 coding DNA: TGTGCCAGCTTTCCCGGGACAGGGGCCGGTGGCTACACCTTC.

This chain links TRBV4-1 with TRBJ2-7; TRBD1 matches at 9 bases. The CDR3 runs to 14 residues. After removal of 1 base from V and 3 bases from J, the junction contained 1 base not matched to a gene. Germline CDR1 reads MGHRA; CDR2 reads YSYEKL. CDR3 residues: CASSQGTGDYEQYF. The CDR3 DNA reads as TGCGCCAGCAGCCAAGGGACAGGGGACTACGAGCAGTACTTC.

The chain employs TRBV5-1 and TRBJ2-1; perhaps TRBD1 as D (5 bases). The CDR3 spans 15 residues. Looked up from germline, CDR1 is SGHRS and CDR2 is YFSETQ. Trimming pared 6 bases from V and 2 bases from J, leaving 15 bases between. This CDR3 reads CASIEGASPYNEQFF. The CDR3 nucleotides are TGCGCCAGCATAGAAGGGGCTAGTCCCTACAATGAGCAGTTCTTC.

The chain joins TRBV9 to TRBJ1-1; no clear D. The CDR3 has 13 amino acids. Germline CDR1 and CDR2: SGDLS and YYNGEE. Deletions cut 2 bases from V and 1 base from J, with 6 bases between. CDR3 sequence: CASSVSGNTEAFF. CDR3 sequence (DNA): TGTGCCAGCAGCGTTAGCGGGAACACTGAAGCTTTCTTT.

J is TRBJ2-5 and V is TRBV3-1 (or the pseudogene TRBV3-2); 8 bases fit TRBD2. V was pared by 8 bases and J by 5 bases, with 4 bases of the junction left unmatched. Per the germline V gene, CDR1 is LGHDT and CDR2 is YNNKEL (reference sequence). The CDR3 consists of 12 residues. CDR3 amino acids: CASVSGDETQYF. The CDR3 nucleotides read TGTGCCAGCGTTAGCGGGGATGAGACCCAGTACTTC.

The CDR3 region is CASSLGLSYTDTQYF. CDR3 coding DNA: TGTGCCAGCAGCCTCGGACTATCCTACACAGATACGCAGTATTTT. This chain links TRBV7-2 with TRBJ2-3, with a tentative D call TRBD2 (6 bases). The CDR3 loop spans 15 amino acids. The germline gives CDR1 SGHTA, CDR2 FQGNSA. The V end lost 5 bases, the J end lost 2 bases, and 14 bases lay between the germline ends.

The V gene is TRBV6-4, the J gene TRBJ1-6, with 8 positions matching TRBD1. V shed 4 bases, J shed 14 bases, and the junction held 16 bases outside the gene matches. From germline, CDR1 is MRHNA and CDR2 SNTAGT. The CDR3 covers 16 residues. CDR3 sequence (DNA): TGTGCCAGCAGTGCCGGACAGGGAGGGGGTAGGGGGGCCCTCCACTTT. Translating gives CASSAGQGGGRGALHF.

The V call is TRBV7-2, the J call TRBJ2-7, with D possibly matching TRBD2 (6 bases). CDR1 SGHTA and CDR2 FQGNSA come from the germline V gene. V was cut by 1 base and J by 1 base, with 8 bases left in between. This CDR3 has 14 residues. The DNA of the CDR3 is TGTGCCAGCAGCTTAGGGGGAGGTTCCTACGAGCAGTACTTC. The encoded protein is CASSLGGGSYEQYF.

The chain recombines TRBV29-1 with TRBJ2-2; 7 positions agree with TRBD1. V was pared by 5 bases and J by 3 bases, with 3 bases of the junction left unmatched. The CDR3 contains 13 residues. CDR1 SQVTM and CDR2 ANQGSEA come from the germline V gene. The CDR3 DNA follows: TGCAGCGTTCGACAGGGATACACCGGGGAGCTGTTTTTT. Its protein product is CSVRQGYTGELFF.

This clone was counted between two and nine times. This chain links TRBV10-2 with TRBJ2-7, with a possible D match to TRBD2 (6 bases). The CDR3 is 13 residues long. Germline V gives CDR1 WSHSY, CDR2 SAAADI. V lost 8 bases to trimming and J lost 3 bases, with 14 bases between them. CDR3 protein: CASLDPSVYEQYF. CDR3 nucleotide sequence: TGCGCCAGCCTTGACCCTAGCGTCTACGAGCAGTACTTC.

This chain connects TRBV7-9 to TRBJ1-3, with no clear D. Germline lookup yields CDR1 SEHNR and CDR2 FQNEAQ (reference sequence). This CDR3 has 15 amino acids. Trimming cost V 5 bases and J 0 bases, with 11 bases left between them. The CDR3 spells CASSPPGGSGNTIYF. The CDR3 DNA is TGTGCCAGCAGCCCGCCGGGAGGCTCTGGAAACACCATATATTTT.

J is TRBJ2-1 and V is TRBV3-1 (or the pseudogene TRBV3-2); TRBD1 is a possible D gene (5 bases). Per germline, CDR1 LGHDT and CDR2 YNNKEL (reference sequence). The CDR3 runs to 15 residues. Trimming stripped 4 bases from V and 7 bases from J, with 17 bases between. This CDR3 reads CASSPPGQGKNEQFF. CDR3 bases: TGTGCCAGCAGCCCCCCGGGCCAGGGTAAGAATGAGCAGTTCTTC.

The chain joins TRBV7-8 to TRBJ1-1; TRBD1 matches at 11 bases. V was pared by 2 bases and J by 1 base, with 3 bases of the junction left unmatched. The CDR3 length is 16 residues. From germline, CDR1 is SGHVS and CDR2 FQNEAQ. CDR3 residues: CASSLRDRGSNTEAFF. Written as DNA, the CDR3 is TGTGCCAGCAGCTTACGGGACAGGGGGTCGAACACTGAAGCTTTCTTT.

The V and J genes are TRBV6-4 and TRBJ2-3, with 9 nucleotides matching TRBD2. J gave up 0 bases and V 0 bases, and 1 base lay outside the gene matches. CDR1 is MRHNA, CDR2 SNTAGT, per germline. The CDR3 extends over 16 amino acids. The CDR3 DNA reads as TGTGCCAGCAGTGACTCAACTAGCGGGAGCACAGATACGCAGTATTTT. Translated, it gives CASSDSTSGSTDTQYF.

The V call is TRBV3-1 (or the pseudogene TRBV3-2), the J call TRBJ1-6; TRBD1 matches 7 bases. Germline V CDR1 and CDR2: LGHDT, YNNKEL (reference sequence). V was pared by 5 bases and J by 7 bases, with 8 bases of the junction left unmatched. The CDR3 has 15 amino acids. CDR3 nucleotides: TGTGCCAGCAGCGGACGACAGGGAGGAAATTCACCCCTCCACTTT. This sequence encodes CASSGRQGGNSPLHF.

This sequence joins TRBV6-2 or TRBV6-3 and TRBJ1-4; 8 bases are a match to TRBD1. The V and J ends lost 5 bases and 6 bases, in that order; junction bases with no gene match: 5. CDR1 MNHEY and CDR2 SVGEGT come from the germline V gene. CDR3 size: 14 residues. CDR3 DNA sequence: TGTGCCAGCAGTCTCGGACAGGGCTATGAAAAACTGTTTTTT. Residues: CASSLGQGYEKLFF.